These T cell receptor beta chains were read from a single sample in a study of cytomegalovirus exposure and HLA in healthy donors. Clones were read by immunoSEQ multiplex PCR, and TCRdb kept only the in-frame ones, dropping some. The sample gives 120,000 to 150,000 clones, around 77% of which show up once; approximately 2% is in the top ten. The sequenced material came from PBMCs. These receptors all stem from a man between 25 and 39 years old in good health and CMV-seronegative. CDR3s include the opening cysteine and the closing phenylalanine or tryptophan. D genes are given only for firm matches. Clone size is not always given. Where it is, it says once, few, many or a class for expanded clones.

J,size,V,D,CDR3,DNA
TRBJ1-5,few,TRBV6-1,TRBD1,CASSEYEGAGNQPQHF,TGTGCCAGCAGTGAATATGAGGGGGCGGGTAATCAGCCCCAGCATTTT
TRBJ2-5,once,TRBV11-2,.,CASSISTSQETQYF,TGTGCCAGCAGCATTTCGACTAGCCAAGAGACCCAGTACTTC
TRBJ1-1,.,TRBV6-5,.,CASSSMNTEAFF,TGTGCCAGCAGTTCAATGAACACTGAAGCTTTCTTT
TRBJ2-7,.,TRBV6-5,TRBD2,CASKASGGYYEQYF,TGTGCCAGCAAGGCGAGCGGGGGGTACTACGAGCAGTACTTC
TRBJ2-7,.,TRBV6-6,TRBD1,CAAARDSSYEQYF,TGTGCCGCCGCCCGGGACAGCAGCTACGAGCAGTACTTC
TRBJ2-3,.,TRBV6-1,.,CASSEKYSDTQYF,TGTGCCAGCAGTGAGAAGTACTCAGATACGCAGTATTTT
TRBJ1-3,.,TRBV11-2,.,CASSLVGSSGNTIYF,TGTGCCAGCAGCTTGGTGGGCAGCTCTGGAAACACCATATATTTT
TRBJ2-7,.,TRBV2,.,CASSVRGYEQYF,TGTGCCAGCAGTGTACGGGGCTACGAGCAGTACTTC
TRBJ1-2,.,TRBV29-1,.,CSVGRGISSYGYTF,TGCAGCGTCGGTCGGGGTATCAGTAGCTATGGCTACACCTTC
TRBJ2-3,.,TRBV18,TRBD2,CASSPGTTSTDTQYF,TGTGCCAGCTCCCCAGGGACTACTAGCACAGATACGCAGTATTTT
TRBJ2-5,.,TRBV9,TRBD2,CASSLAGGETQYF,TGTGCCAGCAGTTTAGCGGGAGGGGAGACCCAGTACTTC
TRBJ1-6,.,TRBV19,.,CASGENYNSPLHF,TGTGCCAGTGGGGAGAACTATAATTCACCCCTCCACTTT
TRBJ1-1,.,TRBV9,.,CASSVGWGGNTEAFF,TGTGCCAGCAGCGTAGGTTGGGGGGGGAACACTGAAGCTTTCTTT
TRBJ1-1,.,TRBV7-9,TRBD1,CASSPRQGLNTEAFF,TGTGCCAGCAGCCCCCGACAGGGTCTGAACACTGAAGCTTTCTTT
TRBJ1-5,.,TRBV28,.,CASSSGGGNQPQNF,TGTGCCAGCAGTTCGGGAGGGGGAAATCAGCCCCAGAATTTT
TRBJ2-3,few,TRBV28,.,CASSFGGASTDTQYF,TGTGCCAGCAGTTTCGGGGGAGCCAGCACAGATACGCAGTATTTT
TRBJ2-3,.,TRBV6-4,.,CASSARTHDDTQYF,TGTGCCAGCAGTGCAAGGACACACGATGATACGCAGTATTTT
TRBJ2-2,.,TRBV18,TRBD1,CASSPYRDSTGELFF,TGTGCCAGCTCACCGTACCGGGACAGCACCGGGGAGCTGTTTTTT
TRBJ2-7,once,TRBV29-1,.,CSVGYYRENEQYF,TGCAGCGTTGGTTATTACAGGGAAAACGAGCAGTACTTC
TRBJ1-1,.,TRBV2,TRBD1,CASSLEGAHAPVCF,TGTGCCAGCAGCCTAGAGGGGGCGCACGCCCCAGTGTGCTTT
TRBJ1-1,.,TRBV6-5,.,CASSSGGGRLNTEAFF,TGTGCCAGCAGTTCCGGAGGCGGGAGGCTGAACACTGAAGCTTTCTTT
TRBJ1-5,.,TRBV15,TRBD1,CATSRGQGTNQPQHF,TGTGCCACCAGCAGAGGACAGGGGACGAATCAGCCCCAGCATTTT
TRBJ2-5,.,TRBV5-1,TRBD2,CASSRNGLAGEDETQYF,TGCGCCAGCAGCCGTAACGGACTAGCGGGAGAGGATGAGACCCAGTACTTC
TRBJ2-5,.,TRBV10-3,TRBD2,CAISGSGRWETQYF,TGTGCCATCAGTGGTAGCGGGAGATGGGAGACCCAGTACTTC
TRBJ1-4,.,TRBV27,TRBD1,CASSFQGDGEKLFF,TGTGCCAGCAGTTTTCAGGGGGACGGGGAAAAACTGTTTTTT
TRBJ2-6,.,TRBV19,TRBD2,CASSPLNREVRANVLTF,TGTGCCAGTAGTCCTCTCAATCGGGAGGTGCGGGCCAACGTCCTGACTTTC
TRBJ2-5,few,TRBV4-1,.,CASSQVGTRETQYF,TGCGCCAGCAGCCAAGTGGGGACTCGAGAGACCCAGTACTTC
TRBJ1-1,few,TRBV7-6,.,CASSLAAGAEAFF,TGTGCCAGCAGCTTAGCGGCAGGGGCTGAAGCTTTCTTT
TRBJ1-5,.,TRBV23-1,.,CASSHGTYGEQKNQPQHF,TGCGCCAGCAGTCACGGCACATACGGTGAACAGAAAAATCAGCCCCAGCATTTT
TRBJ2-2,.,TRBV7-3,.,CASSYNGLMNTGELFF,TGTGCCAGCAGCTATAACGGACTGATGAACACCGGGGAGCTGTTTTTT
TRBJ1-1,.,TRBV6-1,.,CASSLQGTNTEAFF,TGTGCCAGCAGCCTCCAGGGGACGAACACTGAAGCTTTCTTT
TRBJ1-5,.,TRBV5-4,.,CASSADGQPQHF,TGTGCCAGCAGCGCGGATGGCCAGCCCCAGCATTTT
TRBJ2-2,.,TRBV5-6,.,CASSLGWRGNTGELFF,TGTGCCAGCAGCTTAGGATGGAGAGGGAACACCGGGGAGCTGTTTTTT
TRBJ2-7,.,TRBV25-1,.,CASSEGNSYEQYF,TGTGCCAGCAGTGAGGGCAACTCCTACGAGCAGTACTTC
TRBJ1-2,.,TRBV28,.,CASSRTDGYGYTF,TGTGCCAGCAGTCGGACAGACGGCTATGGCTACACCTTC
TRBJ2-7,.,TRBV6-6,.,CASSYSTRGPYEQYF,TGTGCCAGCAGTTACTCGACCAGGGGCCCCTACGAGCAGTACTTC
TRBJ2-6,.,TRBV21-1,.,CASLKDEGIVGANVLTF,TGTGCCAGCCTAAAGGACGAGGGTATAGTAGGGGCCAACGTCCTGACTTTC
TRBJ2-1,.,TRBV5-4,.,CASSLAQGGNNEQFF,TGTGCCAGCAGCTTGGCACAGGGAGGGAACAATGAGCAGTTCTTC
TRBJ2-6,.,TRBV27,TRBD2,CASSPAGGGANVLTF,TGTGCCAGCAGTCCCGCGGGGGGTGGGGCCAACGTCCTGACTTTC
TRBJ1-1,.,TRBV12-5,TRBD1,CASGPGGLGTEAFF,TGTGCTAGTGGGCCAGGGGGCCTCGGAACTGAAGCTTTCTTT
TRBJ2-1,.,TRBV5-1,.,CASSLGQDKYNEQFF,TGCGCCAGCAGCTTGGGACAGGACAAGTACAATGAGCAGTTCTTC
TRBJ2-7,once,TRBV6-5,TRBD2,CASSYSGLAKDEQYF,TGTGCCAGCAGTTACAGCGGACTAGCAAAGGACGAGCAGTACTTC
TRBJ1-2,.,TRBV6-5,.,CASSQGGRGGYTF,TGTGCCAGCAGCCAGGGAGGGCGCGGTGGCTACACCTTC
TRBJ1-2,.,TRBV6-5,TRBD1,CASSGGTDYPF,TGTGCCAGCAGTGGGGGGACAGATTACCCCTTC
TRBJ2-7,.,TRBV11-2,TRBD2,CASSPYSGKSYEQYF,TGTGCCAGCAGCCCATATAGCGGGAAGTCCTACGAGCAGTACTTC
TRBJ2-2,.,TRBV6-5,.,CASSPGRRGELFF,TGTGCCAGCAGCCCAGGAAGGCGCGGGGAGCTGTTTTTT
TRBJ2-7,.,TRBV7-7,TRBD2,CASSPGTSGYEQYF,TGTGCCAGCAGCCCCGGGACTAGCGGCTACGAGCAGTACTTC
TRBJ2-2,.,TRBV6-1,.,CASSADRTDTGELFF,TGTGCCAGCAGTGCAGACAGGACTGACACCGGGGAGCTGTTTTTT
TRBJ1-1,.,TRBV6-5,.,CASSYRRTSNTEAFF,TGTGCCAGCAGTTACCGACGGACATCAAACACTGAAGCTTTCTTT
TRBJ2-3,.,TRBV5-1,TRBD2,CASSLPLAGSTDTQYF,TGCGCCAGCAGCTTGCCGTTAGCGGGGAGCACAGATACGCAGTATTTT
TRBJ1-4,.,TRBV15,.,CATSRRGGNEKLFF,TGTGCCACCAGCAGAAGGGGTGGAAATGAAAAACTGTTTTTT